A single sample is the source of the 11 T cell receptor beta chains below, sequenced in a study of beta chain features in type 1 diabetes. Sequenced material consisted of expressed TCRB transcripts (all of the isolated RNA was reverse transcribed). Method: immunoSEQ multiplex PCR; TCRdb's copy keeps in-frame clones and lacks some. The sample lists about 330,000 clones, 11% occurring once. The sequenced sample was naive CD4+ T cells from blood. The receptors come from a woman aged 25 to 45 in good health.

This clone was seen only a few times. The CDR3 nucleotides are TGCAGCGTTGAAGAGGACAGGGGAGTGAATGAGCAGTTCTTC. Protein sequence: CSVEEDRGVNEQFF. The chain links TRBV29-1 to TRBJ2-1, with 9 nucleotides matching TRBD1. Germline lookup yields CDR1 SQVTM and CDR2 ANQGSEA. Trimming at V came to 0 bases and at J to 7 bases, leaving 4 bases not matched to a gene. There are 14 residues in the CDR3.

This clone was recorded many times. The CDR3 DNA follows: TGTGCCAGCAGCCCGAGGTGGGACAGCAAACAGTTCTTC. Translation: CASSPRWDSKQFF. This chain joins TRBV7-2 and TRBJ2-1; 7 bases line up with TRBD1. This CDR3 comprises 13 residues. The germline V gene encodes CDR1 SGHTA and CDR2 FQGNSA. V shed 5 bases and J 13 bases; nucleotides not matched to a gene: 11.

V gene TRBV5-1 combines with J gene TRBJ2-7; D perhaps matches TRBD2 (6 bases). Trimming took 3 bases from V and 0 from J, leaving 10 bases between them. Germline V CDR1 and CDR2: SGHRS, YFSETQ. The CDR3 consists of 14 residues. The CDR3 DNA follows: TGCGCCAGCAGCTCGGACGGGAGCTCCTACGAGCAGTACTTC. This translates into CASSSDGSSYEQYF.

The chain couples TRBV7-6 to TRBJ2-3, with D tentatively TRBD1 (6 bases). Germline V gene data show CDR1 as SGHVS and CDR2 as FNYEAQ. The V gene lost 5 bases and the J gene lost 1 base, with 13 bases spanning the gap. This CDR3 is 15 amino acids long. The CDR3 protein is CASSTRGQRTDTQYF. The CDR3 coding sequence is TGTGCCAGCAGCACAAGAGGACAGCGCACAGATACGCAGTATTTT.

This clone was seen only a few times. The rearrangement uses TRBV28 and TRBJ1-5; the match to TRBD1 covers 8 bases. There are 15 residues in the CDR3. V was pared by 4 bases and J by 9 bases, with 11 bases of the junction left unmatched. The germline CDR1 and CDR2 sequences are MDHEN and SYDVKM. CDR3 sequence reads: CASSSLDRDGGPQHF. CDR3 coding DNA: TGTGCCAGCAGTTCCCTGGACAGGGACGGAGGGCCCCAGCATTTT.

The chain is built from TRBV5-1 and TRBJ2-7; 12 bases are shared with TRBD1. Germline V gene sequence: CDR1 SGHRS, CDR2 YFSETQ. V lost 1 base to trimming and J lost 5 bases; unmatched junction nucleotides: 7. The CDR3 extends over 16 amino acids. The CDR3 sequence is CASSLQGTGGVDEQYF. The CDR3 nucleotides are TGCGCCAGCAGCTTGCAAGGGACAGGGGGCGTGGACGAGCAGTACTTC.

The J gene is TRBJ2-1, the V gene TRBV4-3; the match to TRBD2 covers 12 bases. This CDR3 is built from 15 residues. Losses at the gene ends were 0 bases for V and 8 bases for J; bases not matched to a gene: 2. Per germline, CDR1 LGHNA and CDR2 YSLEER. The CDR3 spells CASSQEGTSGHEQFF. CDR3 in DNA: TGCGCCAGCAGCCAAGAAGGGACTAGCGGGCATGAGCAGTTCTTC.

This chain links TRBV19 with TRBJ2-1, with a possible D match to TRBD1 (5 bases). The V gene lost 5 bases and the J gene lost 9 bases, with 8 bases spanning the gap. Germline CDR1 reads LNHDA; CDR2 reads SQIVND (reference sequence). The length of the CDR3 is 11 residues. The CDR3 region is CASSDSTEQFF. DNA of the CDR3: TGTGCCAGTAGTGACAGTACTGAGCAGTTCTTC.

The V and J genes are TRBV7-3 and TRBJ2-3; the D is unclear. The V end was cut by 1 base, the J end by 4 bases, with 9 bases between. The CDR3 runs 14 residues. Per the germline V gene, CDR1 is SGHTA and CDR2 is FQGTGA. The CDR3 DNA follows: TGTGCCAGCAGCTTAAATAGTGGAGCAGATACGCAGTATTTT. Encoded protein: CASSLNSGADTQYF.

The chain carries TRBV27 and TRBJ2-2; D ambiguous. V was trimmed by 5 bases and J by 0 bases, leaving 10 bases between them. CDR3 length: 15 amino acids. Germline V gene lookup returns CDR1 MNHEY and CDR2 SMNVEV (reference sequence). CDR3 sequence (DNA): TGTGCCAGCAGTACTTTGGTCGCGAACACCGGGGAGCTGTTTTTT. Its protein is CASSTLVANTGELFF.

The chain has TRBV6-1 and TRBJ1-1; D possibly corresponds to TRBD1 (5 bases). The CDR3 covers 12 residues. Trimming removed 3 bases at V and 4 bases at J, with 6 bases between. CDR1 MNHNS and CDR2 SASEGT come from the germline V gene. The chain's CDR3 is CASSEQGTEAFF. The CDR3 coding sequence is TGTGCCAGCAGTGAGCAGGGCACTGAAGCTTTCTTT.